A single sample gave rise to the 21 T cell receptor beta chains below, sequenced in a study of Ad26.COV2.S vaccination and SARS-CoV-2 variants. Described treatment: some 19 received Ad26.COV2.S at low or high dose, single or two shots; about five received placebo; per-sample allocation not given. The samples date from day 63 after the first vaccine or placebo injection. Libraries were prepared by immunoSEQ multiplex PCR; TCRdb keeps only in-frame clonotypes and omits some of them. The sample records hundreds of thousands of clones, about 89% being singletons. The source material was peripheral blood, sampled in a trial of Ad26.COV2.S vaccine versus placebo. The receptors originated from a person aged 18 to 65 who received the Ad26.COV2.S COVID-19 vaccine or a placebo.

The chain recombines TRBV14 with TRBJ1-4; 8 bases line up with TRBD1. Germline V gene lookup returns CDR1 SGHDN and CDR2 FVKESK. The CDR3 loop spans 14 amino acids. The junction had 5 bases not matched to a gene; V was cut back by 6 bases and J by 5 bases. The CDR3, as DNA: TGTGCCAGCAGTCTAACAGGGGGGAATGAAAAACTGTTTTTT. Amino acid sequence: CASSLTGGNEKLFF.

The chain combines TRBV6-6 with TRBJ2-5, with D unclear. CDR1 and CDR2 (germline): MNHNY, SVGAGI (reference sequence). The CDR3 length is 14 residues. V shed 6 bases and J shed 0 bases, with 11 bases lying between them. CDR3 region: CASSLDGYQETQYF. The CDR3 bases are TGTGCCAGCAGCCTGGACGGCTACCAAGAGACCCAGTACTTC.

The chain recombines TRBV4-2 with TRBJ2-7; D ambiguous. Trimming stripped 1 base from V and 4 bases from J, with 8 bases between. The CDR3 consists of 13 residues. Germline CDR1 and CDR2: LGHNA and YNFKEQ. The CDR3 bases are TGTGCCAGCAGCCAAGTTGGCCATTACGAGCAGTACTTC. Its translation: CASSQVGHYEQYF.

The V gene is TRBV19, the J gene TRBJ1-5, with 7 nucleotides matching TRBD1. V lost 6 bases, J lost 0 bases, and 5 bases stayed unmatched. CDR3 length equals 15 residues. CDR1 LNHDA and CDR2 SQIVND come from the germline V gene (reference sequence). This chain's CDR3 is CASSQTGDSNQPQHF. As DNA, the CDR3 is TGTGCCAGTAGCCAAACAGGGGATAGCAATCAGCCCCAGCATTTT.

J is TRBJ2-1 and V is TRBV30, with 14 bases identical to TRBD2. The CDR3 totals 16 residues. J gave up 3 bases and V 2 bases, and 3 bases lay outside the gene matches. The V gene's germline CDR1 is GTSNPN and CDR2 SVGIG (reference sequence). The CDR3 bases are TGTGCCTGGAGTCTAGGGACTAGCGGGAGCTACAATGAGCAGTTCTTC. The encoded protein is CAWSLGTSGSYNEQFF.

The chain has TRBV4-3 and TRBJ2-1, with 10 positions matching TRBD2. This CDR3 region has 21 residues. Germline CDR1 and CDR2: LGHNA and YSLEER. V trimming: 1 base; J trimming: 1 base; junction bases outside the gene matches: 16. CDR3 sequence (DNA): TGCGCCAGCAGCCAAGTTCGGTTGGCCCAGCGGGGGGGCCTGTCCTACAATGAGCAGTTCTTC. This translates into CASSQVRLAQRGGLSYNEQFF.

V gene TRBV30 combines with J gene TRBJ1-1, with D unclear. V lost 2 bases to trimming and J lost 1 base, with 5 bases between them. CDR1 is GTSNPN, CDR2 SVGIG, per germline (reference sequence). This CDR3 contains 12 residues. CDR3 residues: CAWSYRNTEAFF. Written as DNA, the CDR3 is TGTGCCTGGAGTTATAGGAACACTGAAGCTTTCTTT.

The CDR3: CASSRASGEYGYTF. The CDR3 DNA reads TGTGCCAGCAGCCGGGCCTCTGGGGAATATGGCTACACCTTC. V usage is TRBV3-1 (or the pseudogene TRBV3-2) and J usage is TRBJ1-2, with unresolved D. The CDR3 sequence is 14 residues long. Between the trimmed V and J ends, which lost 4 bases and 5 bases, there was a span of 14 bases. The V gene's germline CDR1 is LGHDT and CDR2 YNNKEL (reference sequence).

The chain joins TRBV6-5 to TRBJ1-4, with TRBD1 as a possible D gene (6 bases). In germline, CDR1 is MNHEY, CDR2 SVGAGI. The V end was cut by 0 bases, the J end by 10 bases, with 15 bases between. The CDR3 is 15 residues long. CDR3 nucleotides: TGTGCCAGCAGTTACTCGGGAGGGGGGACGGGAAAACTGTTTTTT. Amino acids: CASSYSGGGTGKLFF.

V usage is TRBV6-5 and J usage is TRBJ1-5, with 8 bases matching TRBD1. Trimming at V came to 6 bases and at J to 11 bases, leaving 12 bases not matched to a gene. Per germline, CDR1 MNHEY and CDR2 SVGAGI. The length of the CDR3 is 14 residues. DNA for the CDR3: TGTGCCAGCAGGGGGGTAGACAGGGGAAGGTCCCAGCATTTT. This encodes CASRGVDRGRSQHF.

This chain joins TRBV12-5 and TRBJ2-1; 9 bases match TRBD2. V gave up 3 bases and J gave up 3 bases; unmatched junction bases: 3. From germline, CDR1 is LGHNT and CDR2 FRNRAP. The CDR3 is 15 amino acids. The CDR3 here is CASGFGGGVYNEQFF. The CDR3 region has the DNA TGTGCTAGTGGTTTTGGCGGGGGGGTCTACAATGAGCAGTTCTTC.

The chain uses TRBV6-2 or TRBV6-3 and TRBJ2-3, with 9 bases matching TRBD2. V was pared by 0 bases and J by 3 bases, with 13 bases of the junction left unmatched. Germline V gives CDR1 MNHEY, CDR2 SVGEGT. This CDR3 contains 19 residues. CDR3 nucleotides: TGTGCCAGCAGTTACTCGATGGGGACTAGCCTGGGGGAAACAGATACGCAGTATTTT. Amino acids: CASSYSMGTSLGETDTQYF.

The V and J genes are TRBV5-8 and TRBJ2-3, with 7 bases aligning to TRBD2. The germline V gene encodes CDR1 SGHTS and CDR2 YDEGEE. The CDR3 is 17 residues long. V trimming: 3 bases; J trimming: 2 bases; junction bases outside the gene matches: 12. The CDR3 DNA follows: TGTGCCAGCAGCTCGCCGGGGACTACGATTATCACAGATACGCAGTATTTT. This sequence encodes CASSSPGTTIITDTQYF.

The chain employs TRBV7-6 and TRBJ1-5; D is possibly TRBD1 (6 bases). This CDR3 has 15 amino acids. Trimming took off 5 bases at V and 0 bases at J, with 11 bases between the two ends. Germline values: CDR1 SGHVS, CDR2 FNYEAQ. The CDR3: CASSKDSHSNQPQHF. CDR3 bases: TGTGCCAGCAGCAAGGACAGCCATAGCAATCAGCCCCAGCATTTT.

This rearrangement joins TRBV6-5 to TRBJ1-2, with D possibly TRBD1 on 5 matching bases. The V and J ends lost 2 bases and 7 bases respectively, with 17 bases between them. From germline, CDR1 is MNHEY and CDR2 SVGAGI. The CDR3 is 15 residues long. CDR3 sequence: CASSYEPIPRGGYTF. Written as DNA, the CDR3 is TGTGCCAGCAGTTACGAGCCTATCCCAAGGGGTGGCTACACCTTC.

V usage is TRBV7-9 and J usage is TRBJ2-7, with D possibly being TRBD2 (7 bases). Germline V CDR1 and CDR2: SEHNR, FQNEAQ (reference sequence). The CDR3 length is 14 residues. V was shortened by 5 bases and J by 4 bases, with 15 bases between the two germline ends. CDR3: CASSEQGGMYEQYF. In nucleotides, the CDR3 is TGTGCCAGCAGCGAACAGGGAGGGATGTACGAGCAGTACTTC.

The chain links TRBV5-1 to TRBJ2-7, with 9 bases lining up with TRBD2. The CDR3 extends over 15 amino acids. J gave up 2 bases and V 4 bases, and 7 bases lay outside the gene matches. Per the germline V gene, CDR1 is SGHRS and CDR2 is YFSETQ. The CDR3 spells CASSGIAGAPYEQYF. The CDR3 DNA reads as TGCGCCAGCAGCGGGATAGCGGGAGCCCCCTACGAGCAGTACTTC. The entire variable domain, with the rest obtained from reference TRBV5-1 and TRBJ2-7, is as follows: KAGVTQTPRYLIKTRGQQVTLSCSPISGHRSVSWYQQTPGQGLQFLFEYFSETQRNKGNFPGRFSGRQFSNSRSEMNVSTLELGDSALYLCASSGIAGAPYEQYFGPGTRLTVT.

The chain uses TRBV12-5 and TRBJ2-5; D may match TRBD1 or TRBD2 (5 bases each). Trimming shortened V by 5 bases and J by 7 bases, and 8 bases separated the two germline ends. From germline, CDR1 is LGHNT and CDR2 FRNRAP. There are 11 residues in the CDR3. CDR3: CASGGGVTQYF. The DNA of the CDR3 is TGTGCTAGTGGTGGGGGTGTGACCCAGTACTTC.

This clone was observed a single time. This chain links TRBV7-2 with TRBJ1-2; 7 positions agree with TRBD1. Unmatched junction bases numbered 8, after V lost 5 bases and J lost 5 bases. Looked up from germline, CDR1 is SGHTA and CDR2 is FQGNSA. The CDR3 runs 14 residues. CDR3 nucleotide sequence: TGTGCCAGCAGCAAGGGGGCAGGGAGGTATGGCTACACCTTC. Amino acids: CASSKGAGRYGYTF. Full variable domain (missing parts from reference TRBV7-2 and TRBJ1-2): GAGVSQSPSNKVTEKGKDVELRCDPISGHTALYWYRQSLGQGLEFLIYFQGNSAPDKSGLPSDRFSAERTGGSVSTLTIQRTQQEDSAVYLCASSKGAGRYGYTFGSGTRLTVV.

CDR3 in amino acids: CASSFGPGTAITDTQYF. The CDR3 DNA sequence: TGTGCCAGCAGCTTCGGCCCCGGGACAGCTATCACAGATACGCAGTATTTT. The V call is TRBV7-2, the J call TRBJ2-3, with 7 bases that match TRBD1. V was pared by 3 bases and J by 2 bases, with 11 bases of the junction left unmatched. The CDR3 length is 17 residues. CDR1 and CDR2 (germline): SGHTA, FQGNSA.

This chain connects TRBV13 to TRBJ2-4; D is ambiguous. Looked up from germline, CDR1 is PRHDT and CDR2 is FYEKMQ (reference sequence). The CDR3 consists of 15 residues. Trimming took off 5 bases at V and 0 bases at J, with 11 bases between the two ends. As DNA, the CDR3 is TGTGCCAGCAGCCACAGATTATTAGCCAAAAACATTCAGTACTTC. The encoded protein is CASSHRLLAKNIQYF.